The 13 T cell receptor beta chains below were found in one sample sequenced in a study of identical twins. TCRdb ran MiXCR on the 5' RACE reads and lists one entry per CDR3 protein. The sample contains about 920,000 distinct CDR3 sequences, roughly an eighth of which appear only once. Another study also made use of these data, one on yellow fever vaccine responses in identical twins.

Specimen: PBMCs. These receptors were obtained from a woman younger than 35 in good health.

This clonotype was seen many times. The chain joins TRBV11-2 to TRBJ2-7, with 11 bases that match TRBD2. J lost 0 bases, V lost 1 base, and 11 bases had no gene match. This CDR3 has 19 amino acids. Germline assignment: CDR1 SGHAT and CDR2 FQNNGV. CDR3 sequence reads: CASSLGLRLAGSSSYEQYF. In nucleotides, the CDR3 is TGTGCCAGCAGCTTAGGCCTGAGACTAGCGGGAAGCAGCTCCTACGAGCAGTACTTC.

This clonotype was picked up a small number of times. CDR3 nucleotide sequence: TGTGCCAGCAGTTTCTCCGGTAGGGCCAAAAACATTCAGTACTTC. This sequence encodes CASSFSGRAKNIQYF. V and J are TRBV28 and TRBJ2-4, with unresolved D. Germline V gives CDR1 MDHEN, CDR2 SYDVKM. The length of the CDR3 is 15 residues. V lost 3 bases to trimming and J lost 1 base, with 10 bases between them.

This clonotype was found many times. This chain uses TRBV12-3 or TRBV12-4 with TRBJ2-3; 11 bases fit TRBD2. The CDR3 has 16 amino acids. The V segment lost 3 bases and the J segment 4 bases; nucleotides outside the gene matches: 6. CDR3 residues: CASSFRSGGAPDTQYF. In nucleotides, the CDR3 is TGTGCCAGCAGTTTCCGTAGCGGGGGGGCTCCAGATACGCAGTATTTT.

The table lists this clonotype with a few counts. The chain has TRBV28 and TRBJ2-1; 11 bases fit TRBD1. Germline CDR1 MDHEN, CDR2 SYDVKM. Trimming at V came to 4 bases and at J to 6 bases, leaving 8 bases not matched to a gene. The CDR3 covers 16 residues. CDR3 bases: TGTGCCAGCAGTTGGACAGGGGGCGTTATGGGCAATGAGCAGTTCTTC. This translates into CASSWTGGVMGNEQFF. The full variable domain, completed using reference TRBV28 and TRBJ2-1, is DVKVTQSSRYLVKRTGEKVFLECVQDMDHENMFWYRQDPGLGLRLIYFSYDVKMKEKGDIPEGYSVSREKKERFSLILESASTNQTSMYLCASSWTGGVMGNEQFFGPGTRLTVL.

The chain carries TRBV20-1 and TRBJ2-2; no definite D call. With 1 base removed from V and 10 bases from J, the gap between germline ends came to 7 bases. Germline assignment: CDR1 DFQATT and CDR2 SNEGSKA (reference sequence). CDR3 length equals 11 residues. The CDR3 sequence: CSARGGPELFF. CDR3 nucleotide sequence: TGCAGTGCTAGAGGAGGCCCGGAGCTGTTTTTT.

The chain employs TRBV28 and TRBJ2-2; tentative D call: TRBD2 (7 bases). The CDR3 spans 15 residues. V shed 5 bases and J shed 5 bases, with 15 bases lying between them. Looked up from germline, CDR1 is MDHEN and CDR2 is SYDVKM. CDR3 sequence reads: CASSLPRGGTGELFF. CDR3 in DNA: TGTGCCAGCAGTCTCCCCAGGGGAGGGACCGGGGAGCTGTTTTTT.

This clonotype showed up many times. This chain connects TRBV29-1 to TRBJ2-3; possibly TRBD2 for D (6 bases). Trimming pared 2 bases from V and 2 bases from J, leaving 11 bases between. The CDR3 totals 14 residues. Looked up from germline, CDR1 is SQVTM and CDR2 is ANQGSEA. CDR3 coding DNA: TGCAGCGTTGAAAGGGACTCCAACACAGATACGCAGTATTTT. It encodes CSVERDSNTDTQYF.

This rearrangement joins TRBV6-1 to TRBJ1-1; D is unclear. Germline-derived CDR1 and CDR2 are MNHNS and SASEGT. CDR3 length: 14 amino acids. The V end lost 6 bases, the J end lost 3 bases, and 14 bases lay between the germline ends. CDR3 coding DNA: TGTGCCAGCAGGGGGAGGGAGCCCTACACTGAAGCTTTCTTT. It is translated as CASRGREPYTEAFF.

The chain combines TRBV23-1 with TRBJ2-2; D is perhaps TRBD2 (5 bases). TRBV23-1 is known as an ORF, though its function is uncertain. The CDR3 loop spans 15 amino acids. Trimming removed 5 bases at V and 1 base at J, with 11 bases between. DNA for the CDR3: TGCGCCAGCAGTACTCGGACTCAGAACACCGGGGAGCTGTTTTTT. Its translation is CASSTRTQNTGELFF.

In its sample, this clonotype was seen a few times. The V call is TRBV6-1, the J call TRBJ1-6, with 9 bases fitting TRBD1. The trim removed 5 bases at V and 7 bases at J, leaving 9 bases unmatched. Germline V gives CDR1 MNHNS, CDR2 SASEGT. The CDR3 has 16 residues. Here the CDR3 reads CASSTGDRVDNSPLHF. CDR3 nucleotide sequence: TGTGCCAGCAGTACCGGGGACAGGGTGGACAATTCACCCCTCCACTTT.

This clonotype was seen only a few times. The V gene is TRBV5-1, the J gene TRBJ2-7; 7 bases map to TRBD2. This CDR3 contains 17 residues. Germline V gene lookup returns CDR1 SGHRS and CDR2 YFSETQ. V lost 0 bases, J lost 1 base, and 10 bases stayed unmatched. The CDR3 DNA follows: TGCGCCAGCAGCTTGGCCTACCCTAGCGGTCCTTCCTACGAGCAGTACTTC. Translated: CASSLAYPSGPSYEQYF.

The J gene is TRBJ2-1, the V gene TRBV10-3; 11 nucleotides match TRBD1. Germline values: CDR1 ENHRY, CDR2 SYGVKD. The V gene end was trimmed by 0 bases and the J gene end by 6 bases; junction bases not matched to a gene: 4. This CDR3 has 16 amino acids. The CDR3 loop reads CAISESGTGGGNEQFF. The CDR3 nucleotides read TGTGCCATCAGTGAGTCCGGGACAGGGGGGGGCAATGAGCAGTTCTTC.

This clonotype has a single count. The chain couples TRBV2 to TRBJ2-1; TRBD2 aligns across 12 bases. The junction had 12 bases not matched to a gene; V was cut back by 7 bases and J by 11 bases. CDR1 SNHLY and CDR2 FYNNEI come from the germline V gene. CDR3 size: 15 residues. CDR3 in DNA: TGTGCCAGCACATGGACTAGCGGGGTCCGAAGTCAGCAGTTCTTC. Translating gives CASTWTSGVRSQQFF.